This T cell receptor beta chain was captured by sequencing in a study of somatic mutations in cytotoxic T cells in rheumatoid arthritis (dated by TCRdb to 2015 to 2018). At the level of the whole study: Right after diagnosis and prior to the start of any treatment, 25 to 30 ml EDTA of peripheral blood was drawn from patients. Some V beta antibody-stained T-cell populations were flow-sorted on a FACSAria II or Sony SH800 at nearly 100% purity, and sorted V beta1+ cells also underwent TCRB sequencing. In newly diagnosed rheumatoid arthritis without treatment, the study examined if expanded CD8+ T-cell clones harbor somatic mutations, relying on TCRB deep sequencing to characterize clonality. For 65 to 80 rheumatoid arthritis patients and 15 to 25 healthy controls, TCRB deep sequencing was carried out. Patient and control groups had essentially identical median ages.

Results the study describes overall, beyond this receptor: Several identical CD8+ TCRB sequences were found in both blood and synovial fluid, and in 8 of 65 patients the largest CD8+ clone exceeded 20% of CD8+ cells. CD8+ T-cell clonality in rheumatoid arthritis patients was not significantly different from that in age-matched healthy controls. In patients, CD8+ clonality rose with age (Spearman r ~ 0.49), which was not the case in healthy controls. It was unknown which antigens the expanded CD8+ clones targeted, and their absence from virus-specific databases did not exclude viral specificity. No adjustment for multiple comparisons was made for the slight TRBV07 underrepresentation in patients.

Note on this clone: The target of this receptor is not known. Base quality data are lacking; no much larger clone is found one base away.

Genomic DNA underwent TCRB CDR3 sequencing using the immunoSEQ assay. The published analysis was carried out like this. Only a few patient CD8+ clones larger than 1% matched published virus-specific TCRB sequences when compared against them. Analyses were restricted to productive TCRB rearrangements. Clonality was calculated as a Shannon entropy-based productive clonality index, and a clone was defined by a unique TCRB CDR3 sequence. Repertoire overlap for a pair of samples was computed from each clone's template counts relative to total templates per sample. Flow cytometry-measured V-gene usage correlated with V-gene usage from TCRB sequencing, with a Spearman r of 0.61. Held by TCRdb, this immuneACCESS table contains in-frame sequences only and omits some clones. Under half of the omission traces to an unresolved V gene where checked; the cause of the rest is unknown. D and trimming come from the DNA, and the V and J calls and clone size come from that table. The sample table shows roughly 13,000 clones, and roughly 80% are seen once. The ten largest make up 29% of the sample.

Inclusive of the bounding cysteine and phenylalanine, the CDR3 is 14 residues long. Only CDR3 DNA is held: 42 bases, read in frame from base 1. Between the V and J ends, shortened by 10 bases and 3 bases respectively, the junction contains 19 bases. Via the germline V gene, CDR1 is WSHSY and CDR2 SAAADI. CD4+ and CD8+ cells were isolated by positive magnetic bead selection on an AutoMACS, and purity was checked by flow cytometry. A TCR V beta antibody panel was used in flow cytometry to screen first for clonal expansions, which were then characterized by TCRB deep sequencing of sorted CD8+ fractions. Peripheral blood mononuclear cells were obtained using density gradient separation with Ficoll-Paque PLUS. Using Nucleospin Tissue or Tissue XS kits, DNA was extracted from CD4-enriched, CD8-enriched or PBMC samples, with quantification by a Qubit 2.0 fluorometer.

This TCR came from an adult with rheumatoid arthritis. The rearrangement combines TRBV10-2 with TRBJ2-7; the D gene cannot be resolved beyond TRBD1 or TRBD2, each matching 6 bases. The sample was CD8+ T cells sorted from blood. This receptor carries the CDR3 CATREGGAFYEQYF. The DNA reads TGCGCCACCCGCGAGGGGGGCGCGTTCTACGAGCAGTACTTC.